These 17 T cell receptor beta chains were all obtained from the same sample, sequenced in a study of shared clonotypes between healthy human individuals. Assay used: immunoSEQ multiplex PCR; TCRdb lists only in-frame clones, some missing. The sample lists roughly 300,000 clones, 87% seen once, with under 20% in the top ten. The sample comprised memory CD8+ T cells sorted from blood. Regarding subset: CD45RO+ cells pooled with CCR7-negative TemRA cells. The origin of the receptors is a man between 18 and 35 years old in good health.

The chain employs TRBV28 and TRBJ2-2; perhaps TRBD1 as D (5 bases). This CDR3 region has 15 residues. V was trimmed by 6 bases and J by 10 bases, leaving 21 bases between them. Per the germline V gene, CDR1 is MDHEN and CDR2 is SYDVKM. The CDR3 nucleotides are TGTGCCAGCAGCCCTTCTCAGGGTATGATTGAGGAGCTGTTTTTT. Amino acid sequence: CASSPSQGMIEELFF. Together with reference TRBV28 and TRBJ2-2, the CDR3 gives the full variable domain: DVKVTQSSRYLVKRTGEKVFLECVQDMDHENMFWYRQDPGLGLRLIYFSYDVKMKEKGDIPEGYSVSREKKERFSLILESASTNQTSMYLCASSPSQGMIEELFFGEGSRLTVL.

This clone has just a few counts. The V call is TRBV7-9, the J call TRBJ2-4; D is ambiguous. Per the germline V gene, CDR1 is SEHNR and CDR2 is FQNEAQ (reference sequence). The CDR3 length is 16 residues. Between the trimmed V and J ends, which lost 1 base and 0 bases, there was a span of 10 bases. As DNA, the CDR3 is TGTGCCAGCAGCTTAGATTCGGGTCTAGCCAAAAACATTCAGTACTTC. Protein product: CASSLDSGLAKNIQYF.

Points on this clone: Additional DNA sequences in this sample encode the identical CDR3. The chain has TRBV20-1 and TRBJ2-3, with D unclear. From germline, CDR1 is DFQATT and CDR2 SNEGSKA (reference sequence). V was cut by 6 bases and J by 3 bases, with 4 bases left in between. The CDR3 length is 10 residues. CDR3 loop: CSARTDTQYF. The DNA of the CDR3 is TGCAGTGCACGGACAGATACGCAGTATTTT.

This clone was found many times. The V gene is TRBV25-1, the J gene TRBJ1-2; TRBD1 aligns across 8 bases. This CDR3 contains 16 residues. Germline assignment: CDR1 MGHDK and CDR2 SYGVNS. J was trimmed by 7 bases and V by 1 base; bases with no gene match: 11. Written as DNA, the CDR3 is TGTGCCAGCAGTGAATCTCTCGCAGGGGGCTTGGGTGGCTACACCTTC. This sequence encodes CASSESLAGGLGGYTF.

The chain joins TRBV28 to TRBJ1-1, with TRBD1 matching 10 bases. Per germline, CDR1 MDHEN and CDR2 SYDVKM. V shed 3 bases, J shed 6 bases, and the junction held 13 bases outside the gene matches. The CDR3 length is 17 residues. CDR3 amino acids: CASSFPRGTGVPAEAFF. As DNA, the CDR3 is TGTGCCAGCAGTTTCCCCAGAGGGACAGGGGTCCCGGCTGAAGCTTTCTTT.

The genes are TRBV2 and TRBJ2-1; TRBD2 matches 11 bases. In germline, CDR1 is SNHLY, CDR2 FYNNEI. Losses at the gene ends were 0 bases for V and 5 bases for J; bases not matched to a gene: 3. The CDR3 is 16 residues long. The DNA for the CDR3 is TGTGCCAGCAGTGAAGCGCAGGGACTAGCGGACAATGAGCAGTTCTTC. Its translation: CASSEAQGLADNEQFF.

This clone was seen only once. The chain is built from TRBV7-9 and TRBJ2-1; 9 positions match TRBD1. With 5 bases clipped from V and 1 base from J, the junction kept 3 bases outside the gene matches. Germline V gives CDR1 SEHNR, CDR2 FQNEAQ (reference sequence). This CDR3 is built from 15 residues. The CDR3 bases are TGTGCCAGCAGCGGGACAGGGATGTCCTACAATGAGCAGTTCTTC. Translation: CASSGTGMSYNEQFF.

This rearrangement joins TRBV10-3 to TRBJ1-2, with 12 bases that match TRBD1. From germline, CDR1 is ENHRY and CDR2 SYGVKD. The trim removed 7 bases at V and 4 bases at J, leaving 10 bases unmatched. There are 16 residues in the CDR3. CDR3 in DNA: TGTGCCATCATTTCCACCGGGACAGGGGGCACCTATGGCTACACCTTC. This codes for CAIISTGTGGTYGYTF.

V and J are TRBV6-5 and TRBJ2-1, with TRBD2 matching 8 bases. Unmatched junction bases numbered 4, after V lost 6 bases and J lost 0 bases. The CDR3 extends over 15 amino acids. Germline V gene lookup returns CDR1 MNHEY and CDR2 SVGAGI. The CDR3: CASRLAGHSYNEQFF. CDR3 sequence (DNA): TGTGCCAGCAGGTTAGCGGGACACTCCTACAATGAGCAGTTCTTC.

The gene calls are TRBV19 and TRBJ1-2; tentative D call: TRBD1 (5 bases). Trimming took off 5 bases at V and 3 bases at J, with 19 bases between the two ends. CDR3 length: 16 residues. Germline V gene sequence: CDR1 LNHDA, CDR2 SQIVND (reference sequence). CDR3 sequence: CASSPPVGGVDYGYTF. Written as DNA, the CDR3 is TGTGCCAGTAGTCCCCCAGTCGGGGGGGTGGACTATGGCTACACCTTC.

This clone occurred once. The chain recombines TRBV5-1 with TRBJ2-7, with 7 bases that match TRBD1. Per the germline V gene, CDR1 is SGHRS and CDR2 is YFSETQ. The CDR3 has 11 residues. The trim removed 5 bases at V and 5 bases at J, leaving 1 base unmatched. The CDR3: CASRGGHEQYF. CDR3 DNA sequence: TGCGCCAGCAGAGGGGGCCACGAGCAGTACTTC.

The gene calls are TRBV9 and TRBJ1-5; no firm D call. Trimming shortened V by 1 base and J by 2 bases, and 4 bases separated the two germline ends. The CDR3 contains 13 residues. Germline V lookup: CDR1 SGDLS, CDR2 YYNGEE. CDR3 sequence (DNA): TGTGCCAGCAGCGTAACGGGCAATCAGCCCCAGCATTTT. It translates to CASSVTGNQPQHF.

The chain employs TRBV4-1 and TRBJ2-7; D possibly corresponds to TRBD1 (5 bases). V was trimmed by 4 bases and J by 11 bases, leaving 21 bases between them. Germline CDR1 is MGHRA and CDR2 is YSYEKL. This CDR3 region has 14 residues. CDR3 DNA: TGCGCCAGCAGCCCAGGCTTCGGCAGGGTTGAGAAGTACTTC. Translated: CASSPGFGRVEKYF.

The chain uses TRBV30 and TRBJ2-1; 9 bases agree with TRBD2. This CDR3 contains 16 residues. Germline CDR1 and CDR2: GTSNPN and SVGIG (reference sequence). The V and J ends lost 0 bases and 9 bases, in that order; junction bases with no gene match: 12. The DNA of the CDR3 is TGTGCCTGGAGTGTACTCTGGCGGGAGGGCCCATGTGAGCAGTTCTTC. Translation gives CAWSVLWREGPCEQFF.

The chain employs TRBV6-5 and TRBJ2-2; D ambiguous. The CDR3 spans 15 residues. Germline CDR1 and CDR2: MNHEY and SVGAGI. V dropped 2 bases and J dropped 6 bases, with 13 bases sitting between them. CDR3 coding DNA: TGTGCCAGCAGTTACGGGCAGGCCAGTCCCGGGGAGCTGTTTTTT. Translation: CASSYGQASPGELFF.

J is TRBJ2-7 and V is TRBV7-2; D remains ambiguous. V lost 2 bases to trimming and J lost 4 bases, with 15 bases between them. Germline assignment: CDR1 SGHTA and CDR2 FQGNSA. This CDR3 is 15 amino acids long. The CDR3 DNA reads TGTGCCAGCAGCTTAAACGAAGAGTATTCTTACGAGCAGTACTTC. Residues: CASSLNEEYSYEQYF.

This clone has only one observation. V and J are TRBV4-1 and TRBJ2-7; TRBD1 agrees at 7 bases. Trimming cost V 0 bases and J 3 bases; bases outside gene matches: 2. Germline V gene sequence: CDR1 MGHRA, CDR2 YSYEKL. The CDR3 consists of 14 residues. The CDR3 protein is CASSQEQGLYEQYF. Here the CDR3 DNA reads TGCGCCAGCAGCCAAGAACAGGGGCTCTACGAGCAGTACTTC.